This T cell receptor beta chain was sequenced in a study of T cells in Graves' hyperthyroidism and ophthalmopathy. On the study more broadly: Peripheral blood samples were taken at initial diagnosis, prior to any treatment. Findings of the study overall: Most thyroid clonotypes expanded above 0.001 were also detected in blood.

Patients aged 18 to 65 had newly diagnosed hyperthyroidism lasting under 2 months. Investigators excluded patients with uncontrolled infection, other autoimmune disease, pregnancy or lactation. CDR3 size: 12 residues. Trimming stripped 7 bases from V and 8 bases from J, with 12 bases between. Amplification yielded TCR beta CDR3 regions, with RNA transcripts as the source. In the first-round RT-PCR of the TCR CDR3, the HTBI primer set was used. From the multiplex PCR reads, TCRdb called clonotypes with MiXCR, one entry per CDR3 protein. The sample carries some 700,000 distinct CDR3 sequences, roughly a sixth recorded once. In this sample, this clonotype turned up many times. Its specificity is not known.

The V and J genes are TRBV12-3 or TRBV12-4 and TRBJ2-1; D might be TRBD2 (6 bases). This receptor was obtained from a middle-aged man with Graves' hyperthyroidism. Sequencing was done on a sample of blood. The CDR3 is CASTPLAYEQFF. CDR3 sequence (DNA): TGTGCCAGCACCCCACTAGCCTATGAGCAGTTCTTC.